This T cell receptor (beta chain) comes out of a study of CD8+ T cells in alopecia areata. Study results and limitations: There were many expanded lesional clones persisting in scalp and blood during tofacitinib.

Treatment of the sample: oral pan-JAK inhibitor, 5-10 mg twice daily. Alopecia areata patients had lesional scalp punch biopsies and peripheral blood taken from them. Reverse transcribed after extraction, RNA yielded cDNA as the sequencing template. The data were produced by immunoSEQ multiplex PCR, yet TCRdb's version contains in-frame clones alone and is incomplete. The table has some 180,000 clones, around 49% seen once. Notes on this clone: Antigen: not known.

CDR3 size: 13 residues. Germline V gives CDR1 SGHNT, CDR2 YYREEE (reference sequence). Between the trimmed V and J ends, which lost 4 bases and 6 bases, there was a span of 13 bases. This rearrangement joins TRBV5-4 to TRBJ2-5; D perhaps matches TRBD1 (6 bases). The sequence derives from a human donor with alopecia areata. The sample was CD8+ T cells sorted from blood, taken around week 54, from a patient treated with tofacitinib. For the CDR3, the DNA is TGTGCCAGCAGCCGGGTGGGGGCGCAGACCCAGTACTTC. This encodes CASSRVGAQTQYF. Full variable domain (missing parts from reference TRBV5-4 and TRBJ2-5): ETGVTQSPTHLIKTRGQQVTLRCSSQSGHNTVSWYQQALGQGPQFIFQYYREEENGRGNFPPRFSGLQFPNYSSELNVNALELDDSALYLCASSRVGAQTQYFGPGTRLLVL.